Only a few counts were recorded for the clone carrying this TCR beta chain. What it binds is unknown. This specimen belongs to a study of early T cells in non-severe SARS-CoV-2 infection. Study observations and caveats: VDJdb-based annotation leaned toward anti-spike CD8 responses and missed private and CD4 specificities.

Unique molecular identifiers tagged individual cDNA molecules. TCRdb processed the 5' RACE reads anew with MiXCR; each CDR3 protein has one entry. The sample carries roughly 61,000 distinct CDR3 sequences, about 10% recorded once. The TCR comes from an adult who was a healthcare worker with PCR-confirmed SARS-CoV-2 infection or an uninfected control (not recorded which). The sample taken for sequencing was whole blood.

The CDR3 loop reads CASSLSPGANYGYTF. In nucleotides, the CDR3 is TGTGCCAGCAGCTTAAGTCCCGGGGCTAACTATGGCTACACCTTC. The chain joins TRBV11-2 to TRBJ1-2; D call uncertain. Germline loops: CDR1 SGHAT, CDR2 FQNNGV. V was cut by 2 bases and J by 0 bases, with 10 bases left in between. This CDR3 contains 15 residues.